The entry that follows covers one TCR beta chain sequence. Its antigen is not identified. The repertoire was sequenced with immunoSEQ multiplex PCR; TCRdb's copy has only in-frame clones and lacks some. In the table there are around 250,000 clones, around 87% of which are singletons. The sample is drawn from a study of cytomegalovirus exposure and HLA in healthy donors. CDR1 is MDHEN and CDR2 is SYDVKM in the germline V gene. Trimming took off 3 bases at V and 8 bases at J, with 10 bases between the two ends. This CDR3 is 12 amino acids long. Whole-study findings and limits: Most TCR sequences were rare, but some public TCRs occurred in many donors. Researchers catalogued about 150 TCR beta chains as cytomegalovirus-associated. Reportedly, diagnosis of cytomegalovirus status by the classifier showed high specificity and sensitivity.

The sequencing sample was made of PBMCs. V usage is TRBV28 and J usage is TRBJ1-1; D not certain. This clonotype was obtained from a woman aged 18-29 years in good health and CMV-seronegative. For the CDR3, the DNA is TGTGCCAGCAGTTTCAGCGCAAAAGAAGCTTTCTTT. This translates into CASSFSAKEAFF. The full variable domain, in which reference TRBV28 and TRBJ1-1 provide the parts outside the CDR3, is DVKVTQSSRYLVKRTGEKVFLECVQDMDHENMFWYRQDPGLGLRLIYFSYDVKMKEKGDIPEGYSVSREKKERFSLILESASTNQTSMYLCASSFSAKEAFFGQGTRLTVV.